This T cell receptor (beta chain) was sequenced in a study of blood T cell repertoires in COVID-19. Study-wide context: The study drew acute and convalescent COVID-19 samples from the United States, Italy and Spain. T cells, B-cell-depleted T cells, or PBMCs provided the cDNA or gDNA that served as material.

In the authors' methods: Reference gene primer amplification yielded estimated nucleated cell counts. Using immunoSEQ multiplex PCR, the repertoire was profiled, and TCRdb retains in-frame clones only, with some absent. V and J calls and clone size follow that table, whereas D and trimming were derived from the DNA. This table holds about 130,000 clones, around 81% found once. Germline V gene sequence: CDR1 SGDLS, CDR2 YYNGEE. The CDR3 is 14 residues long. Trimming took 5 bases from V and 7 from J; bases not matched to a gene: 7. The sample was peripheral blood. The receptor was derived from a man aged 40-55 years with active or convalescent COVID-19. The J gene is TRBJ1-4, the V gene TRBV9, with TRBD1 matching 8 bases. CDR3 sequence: CASRQGARGEKLFF. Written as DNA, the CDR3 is TGTGCCAGCAGGCAGGGGGCTCGCGGTGAAAAACTGTTTTTT. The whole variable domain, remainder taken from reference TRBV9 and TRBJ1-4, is DSGVTQTPKHLITATGQRVTLRCSPRSGDLSVYWYQQSLDQGLQFLIQYYNGEERAKGNILERFSAQQFPDLHSELNLSSLELGDSALYFCASRQGARGEKLFFGSGTQLSVL.